Below, 11 T cell receptor beta chains from the same sample are listed, as sequenced in a study of post-analysis software for immune sequencing data. TCR beta libraries were prepared from cDNA with unique molecular identifiers. TCRdb analysed the PCR reads with MiXCR anew, one entry per CDR3 protein. Of hundreds of thousands of distinct CDR3 sequences detected, 53% appear once; the ten largest clones hold about 4.8%. Regarding the study as a whole: Patients used a few TRBV segments, including TRBV5-6, TRBV5-1 and TRBV20-1, more often than controls.

Their target antigens are unknown. Sequencing was carried out using blood. These receptors all stem from a girl aged 10-17 years with multiple sclerosis.

The chain couples TRBV15 to TRBJ2-4, with 7 bases lining up with TRBD2. The J call may be incorrect, as the DNA end agrees better with TRBJ2-7. The CDR3 contains 14 residues. Germline-derived CDR1 and CDR2 are LNHNV and YYDKDF (reference sequence). CDR3 bases: TGTGCCACCAGCAGAGATGGCGGGAGTAGCGAGCAGTACTTC. This codes for CATSRDGGSSEQYF.

This clonotype has only a few counts. V usage is TRBV29-1 and J usage is TRBJ1-2; the match to TRBD1 covers 7 bases. V lost 3 bases and J lost 2; bases outside the gene matches: 3. In germline, CDR1 is SQVTM, CDR2 ANQGSEA. CDR3 length: 13 amino acids. The DNA for the CDR3 is TGCAGCGTTGATACAGGGGAAAACTATGGCTACACCTTC. Its translation is CSVDTGENYGYTF.

This clonotype was counted only a few times. Written as DNA, the CDR3 is TGCAGTGCTAGAGATTCGGGCGGATCCTACGAGCAGTACTTC. Amino acid sequence: CSARDSGGSYEQYF. V and J are TRBV20-1 and TRBJ2-7; D gene uncertain. With 0 bases removed from V and 1 base from J, the gap between germline ends came to 10 bases. Per the germline V gene, CDR1 is DFQATT and CDR2 is SNEGSKA (reference sequence). The CDR3 length is 14 residues.

The chain uses TRBV5-1 and TRBJ2-3; D remains unclear. This CDR3 has 13 residues. Trimming took 4 bases from V and 6 from J, leaving 12 bases between them. CDR1 SGHRS and CDR2 YFSETQ come from the germline V gene. Here the CDR3 DNA reads TGCGCCAGCAGCCTCTTGGTCGGGGATACGCAGTATTTT. Protein product: CASSLLVGDTQYF.

This clonotype appeared a few times. This chain uses TRBV5-5 with TRBJ2-4; 8 nucleotides agree with TRBD1. J gave up 0 bases and V 5 bases, and 16 bases lay outside the gene matches. The CDR3 loop spans 19 amino acids. Germline CDR1 SGHKS, CDR2 YYEKEE (reference sequence). CDR3 region: CASRTIGTGKGLAKNIQYF. CDR3 DNA: TGTGCCAGCAGAACAATTGGGACAGGAAAGGGACTAGCCAAAAACATTCAGTACTTC.

This clonotype was counted only a few times. The CDR3: CASSQGDRLSYEQYF. The DNA of the CDR3 is TGCGCCAGCAGCCAAGGGGACAGGCTGTCCTACGAGCAGTACTTC. This chain connects TRBV4-1 to TRBJ2-7; TRBD1 matches 8 bases. This CDR3 region has 15 residues. Looked up from germline, CDR1 is MGHRA and CDR2 is YSYEKL. V dropped 1 base and J dropped 1; count of bases not matched to a gene: 3.

The chain employs TRBV2 and TRBJ2-1; 10 bases match TRBD1. The germline V gene has CDR1 SNHLY and CDR2 FYNNEI. V was pared by 8 bases and J by 8 bases, with 6 bases of the junction left unmatched. The CDR3 loop spans 13 amino acids. CDR3 in DNA: TGTGCCAGCTCCTGGGACAGGGGCTATGAGCAGTTCTTC. Its protein product is CASSWDRGYEQFF.

Remarks on this clonotype: Compared with germline, one end of the junction differs, possibly owing to a read error. The rearrangement joins TRBV9 to TRBJ1-2; D gene uncertain. Germline V gene sequence: CDR1 SGDLS, CDR2 YYNGEE. This CDR3 comprises 14 residues. The CDR3 loop is CAGSADRFPNGYTF. The CDR3 coding sequence is TGTGCCGGCAGCGCAGACCGGTTTCCCAATGGCTACACCTTC.

This clonotype occurred a few times. The gene calls are TRBV20-1 and TRBJ2-1; 10 nucleotides agree with TRBD2. The CDR3 has 15 amino acids. The V segment lost 6 bases and the J segment 7 bases; nucleotides outside the gene matches: 12. Germline CDR1 is DFQATT and CDR2 is SNEGSKA (reference sequence). The chain's CDR3 is CSAPPSGGASNEQFF. CDR3 DNA: TGCAGTGCCCCACCCAGCGGGGGGGCCTCTAATGAGCAGTTCTTC.

This chain joins TRBV20-1 and TRBJ2-5; D not resolved. V was pared by 3 bases and J by 1 base, with 21 bases between. Germline V CDR1 and CDR2: DFQATT, SNEGSKA (reference sequence). The CDR3 covers 17 residues. CDR3 sequence reads: CSASEYPIAPGQETQYF. As DNA, the CDR3 is TGCAGTGCTAGTGAATACCCAATAGCCCCGGGCCAAGAGACCCAGTACTTC.

This clonotype showed up just a few times. The chain has TRBV12-3 or TRBV12-4 and TRBJ1-2; D is ambiguous. Deletions cut 3 bases from V and 1 base from J, with 6 bases between. CDR3 length: 13 amino acids. In DNA, the CDR3 is TGTGCCAGCAGTTTTTCCCTTAACTATGGCTACACCTTC. Encoded protein: CASSFSLNYGYTF.